This TCR beta chain was recorded in a study of T cell responses to AZD1222 COVID-19 vaccine. Clones were sequenced by immunoSEQ multiplex PCR, and TCRdb holds only the in-frame ones, with some missing. The sample includes tens of thousands of clones, approximately 80% of them seen just once. V was shortened by 4 bases and J by 1 base, with 11 bases between the two germline ends. Germline CDR1 reads SGHRS; CDR2 reads YFSETQ. The CDR3 covers 14 residues. The TCR was taken from an adult who received the AZD1222 COVID-19 vaccine. This sample comprised peripheral blood, obtained 28 days after the second AZD1222 dose. V usage is TRBV5-1 and J usage is TRBJ1-1; D unclear. CDR3 DNA sequence: TGCGCCAGCAGCATGAGTGCGGGGAACACTGAAGCTTTCTTT. The encoded protein is CASSMSAGNTEAFF.